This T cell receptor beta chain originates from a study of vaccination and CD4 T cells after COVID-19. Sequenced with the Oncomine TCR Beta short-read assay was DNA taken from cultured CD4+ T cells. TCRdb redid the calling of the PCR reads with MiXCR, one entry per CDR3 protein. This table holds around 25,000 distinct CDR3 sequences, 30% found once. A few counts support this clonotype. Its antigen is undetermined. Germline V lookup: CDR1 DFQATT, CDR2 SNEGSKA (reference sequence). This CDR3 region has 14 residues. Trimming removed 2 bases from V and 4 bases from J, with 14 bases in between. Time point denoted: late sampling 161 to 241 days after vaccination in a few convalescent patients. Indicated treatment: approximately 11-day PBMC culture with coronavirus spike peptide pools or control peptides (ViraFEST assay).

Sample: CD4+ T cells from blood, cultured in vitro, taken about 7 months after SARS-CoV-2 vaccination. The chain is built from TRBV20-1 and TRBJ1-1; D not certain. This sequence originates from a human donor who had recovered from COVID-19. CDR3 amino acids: CSARNAGVGTEAFF. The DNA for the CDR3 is TGCAGTGCTAGAAACGCGGGAGTTGGCACTGAAGCTTTCTTT.